The 29 T cell receptor beta chains listed next were all sequenced from one sample in a study of human CD8 memory T cell subsets. UMI-labeled 5' RACE was used, and it produced the TCR beta libraries. Using its own MiXCR run on the 5' RACE reads, TCRdb lists one record per CDR3 protein. The data contain thousands of distinct CDR3 sequences, 3.9% of them singletons. Material: CD8+ T cells from PBMCs. Receptor source: a human donor in good health.

There are a few counts of this clonotype. The CDR3 nucleotides read TGTGCCAGCAGTTTAGTTAGACAGAACACTGAAGCTTTCTTT. As protein: CASSLVRQNTEAFF. The genes are TRBV28 and TRBJ1-1; the D is unclear. Trimming took 2 bases from V and 1 from J, leaving 8 bases between them. From germline, CDR1 is MDHEN and CDR2 SYDVKM. The CDR3 is 14 amino acids.

The sample holds many counts of this clonotype. The V call is TRBV6-4, the J call TRBJ2-3; 10 nucleotides match TRBD1. This CDR3 contains 15 residues. Germline V gene data show CDR1 as MRHNA and CDR2 as SNTAGT. V lost 2 bases, J lost 1 base, and 0 bases stayed unmatched. The CDR3 DNA is TGTGCCAGCAGTGACGGGACAGGGGGCACAGATACGCAGTATTTT. Protein: CASSDGTGGTDTQYF.

This clonotype was detected many times. The chain is built from TRBV6-6 and TRBJ1-4; D ambiguous. The V end lost 5 bases, the J end lost 7 bases, and 14 bases lay between the germline ends. CDR3 length: 14 amino acids. Germline V gives CDR1 MNHNY, CDR2 SVGAGI (reference sequence). CDR3 in amino acids: CASSHRLEGEKLFF. The CDR3 region has the DNA TGTGCCAGCAGTCACAGATTGGAGGGTGAAAAACTGTTTTTT.

This clonotype has a handful of counts. This sequence joins TRBV6-5 and TRBJ1-1; D gene ambiguous. In germline, CDR1 is MNHEY, CDR2 SVGAGI. The CDR3 consists of 13 residues. Between the trimmed V and J ends, which lost 4 bases and 0 bases, there was a span of 6 bases. CDR3 DNA sequence: TGTGCCAGCAGTTCCCTGATGAACACTGAAGCTTTCTTT. Translating gives CASSSLMNTEAFF.

The sample holds many counts of this clonotype. This sequence joins TRBV4-1 and TRBJ1-1; 7 bases agree with TRBD1. CDR3 size: 15 residues. Looked up from germline, CDR1 is MGHRA and CDR2 is YSYEKL. Unmatched junction bases numbered 7, after V lost 1 base and J lost 5 bases. This chain's CDR3 is CASSQVSTGWTEAFF. The CDR3 bases are TGCGCCAGCAGCCAAGTTTCGACAGGGTGGACTGAAGCTTTCTTT.

This clonotype was seen repeatedly, ten times or more. This chain connects TRBV11-2 to TRBJ2-7; D gene ambiguous. CDR3 length equals 14 residues. The germline CDR1 and CDR2 sequences are SGHAT and FQNNGV. V lost 4 bases, J lost 4 bases, and 14 bases lay in between. In nucleotides, the CDR3 is TGTGCCAGCAGCTCCCTGGGTGGTTTGTACGAGCAGTACTTC. Amino acid sequence: CASSSLGGLYEQYF.

This clonotype was seen many times. The chain has TRBV25-1 and TRBJ1-1; unclear D gene. The germline CDR1 and CDR2 sequences are MGHDK and SYGVNS. This CDR3 spans 13 amino acids. V gave up 5 bases and J gave up 3 bases, with 10 bases separating them. The CDR3 is CASSSRVDTEAFF. In DNA, the CDR3 is TGTGCCAGCAGTAGCCGGGTGGACACTGAAGCTTTCTTT.

As concerns this clonotype: A much larger clone is a single base away; this may be a read error. This rearrangement joins TRBV5-6 to TRBJ2-5; no clear D gene. The germline CDR1 and CDR2 sequences are SGHDT and YYEEEE. This CDR3 contains 15 residues. The CDR3 spells CASSLAGRYQEIQYF. CDR3 sequence (DNA): TGTGCCAGCAGCTTGGCTGGCAGGTACCAAGAGATCCAGTACTTC.

In its sample, this clonotype was seen many times. This rearrangement joins TRBV7-9 to TRBJ2-2; D is ambiguous. Germline CDR1 SEHNR, CDR2 FQNEAQ (reference sequence). Trimming stripped 5 bases from V and 3 bases from J, with 22 bases between. The CDR3 runs to 18 residues. CDR3 bases: TGTGCCAGCAGCGACGTATTAGGGCGGATAACATACACCGGGGAGCTGTTTTTT. Translated, it gives CASSDVLGRITYTGELFF.

The CDR3 region is CASSFGGETQYF. The CDR3 DNA reads as TGCGCCAGCAGCTTTGGGGGTGAGACCCAGTACTTC. The chain joins TRBV5-1 to TRBJ2-5, with D perhaps assigned TRBD1 or TRBD2 (5 bases each). Germline values: CDR1 SGHRS, CDR2 YFSETQ. Trimming cost V 2 bases and J 5 bases, with 7 bases left between them. The CDR3 has 12 amino acids.

This clonotype occurred a few times. The V gene is TRBV7-6, the J gene TRBJ2-7, with 7 positions matching TRBD2. The CDR3 runs to 13 residues. Germline V lookup: CDR1 SGHVS, CDR2 FNYEAQ. Trimming cost V 1 base and J 5 bases; bases outside gene matches: 2. The CDR3 coding sequence is TGTGCCAGCAGCTTAGGGACTAGGGACGAGCAGTACTTC. It encodes CASSLGTRDEQYF.

This clonotype was counted at least ten times. This chain connects TRBV7-2 to TRBJ2-2, with D uncertain. Germline V gives CDR1 SGHTA, CDR2 FQGNSA. The CDR3 covers 11 residues. V was trimmed by 2 bases and J by 5 bases, leaving 0 bases between them. The CDR3 sequence: CASSLTGELFF. CDR3 nucleotide sequence: TGTGCCAGCAGCTTAACCGGGGAGCTGTTTTTT.

The chain joins TRBV27 to TRBJ2-7, with D possibly TRBD2 on 5 matching bases. Germline CDR1 is MNHEY and CDR2 is SMNVEV (reference sequence). The V end lost 6 bases, the J end lost 0 bases, and 15 bases lay between the germline ends. The CDR3 covers 15 residues. CDR3 nucleotide sequence: TGTGCCAGCAGACCCCTTGCGAGGGACTCCTACGAGCAGTACTTC. Its protein is CASRPLARDSYEQYF.

This clonotype is deemed large. The chain has TRBV20-1 and TRBJ1-1, with D perhaps matching TRBD1 (6 bases). This CDR3 region has 13 residues. The V end was cut by 0 bases, the J end by 3 bases, with 8 bases between. Germline V gene sequence: CDR1 DFQATT, CDR2 SNEGSKA (reference sequence). The CDR3 DNA reads as TGCAGTGCTAGAGAGGGGGGGCACACTGAAGCTTTCTTT. It codes for CSAREGGHTEAFF.

This clonotype was observed many times. This chain uses TRBV5-6 with TRBJ1-2; TRBD1 agrees at 9 bases. This CDR3 contains 14 residues. CDR1 is SGHDT, CDR2 YYEEEE, per germline. After removal of 4 bases from V and 3 bases from J, the junction contained 4 bases not matched to a gene. CDR3 sequence (DNA): TGTGCCAGCAGCCGGGACAGGGTGGACTATGGCTACACCTTC. Protein sequence: CASSRDRVDYGYTF.

By sample share, this clonotype is medium-sized. The V and J genes are TRBV7-6 and TRBJ1-1; 9 bases match TRBD1. The CDR3 runs to 15 residues. Germline assignment: CDR1 SGHVS and CDR2 FNYEAQ. With 5 bases clipped from V and 5 bases from J, the junction kept 9 bases outside the gene matches. The CDR3 loop is CASSVTGGASTEAFF. CDR3 bases: TGTGCCAGCAGCGTTACAGGGGGCGCGAGTACTGAAGCTTTCTTT.

At least ten counts were recorded for this clonotype. The chain combines TRBV20-1 with TRBJ2-1, with TRBD2 matching 13 bases. Germline trimming cut 6 bases from V and 8 bases from J; bases unmatched to any gene: 4. CDR3 size: 13 residues. Germline V gives CDR1 DFQATT, CDR2 SNEGSKA (reference sequence). DNA for the CDR3: TGCAGTGCCAGGACTAGCGGGAGTTATGAGCAGTTCTTC. Protein: CSARTSGSYEQFF.

A few counts support this clonotype. The chain recombines TRBV7-9 with TRBJ2-3; 8 nucleotides agree with TRBD2. Per the germline V gene, CDR1 is SEHNR and CDR2 is FQNEAQ (reference sequence). With V trimmed by 0 bases and J by 6 bases, 8 bases remained unmatched. The CDR3 extends over 16 amino acids. CDR3 residues: CASSLARSGGLDTQYF. CDR3 nucleotide sequence: TGTGCCAGCAGCTTAGCGCGATCGGGAGGGCTGGATACGCAGTATTTT.

By share of the sample, this clonotype is medium-sized. This sequence joins TRBV29-1 and TRBJ2-7; 9 positions match TRBD1. Trimming took 7 bases from V and 3 from J; bases not matched to a gene: 4. Germline V gives CDR1 SQVTM, CDR2 ANQGSEA. The CDR3 is 12 amino acids. CDR3 in DNA: TGCAGCGCAGGGACAGGGATCTACGAGCAGTACTTC. This codes for CSAGTGIYEQYF.

This clonotype was detected many times. The chain combines TRBV19 with TRBJ2-4, with D possibly TRBD2 on 5 matching bases. The CDR3 loop spans 16 amino acids. The V gene lost 3 bases and the J gene lost 0 bases, with 12 bases spanning the gap. CDR1 LNHDA and CDR2 SQIVND come from the germline V gene (reference sequence). CDR3 DNA sequence: TGTGCCAGTAGTATTGTTACGGACTTAGCCAAAAACATTCAGTACTTC. This codes for CASSIVTDLAKNIQYF.

This clonotype was picked up many times. The rearrangement joins TRBV2 to TRBJ2-1, with 13 bases fitting TRBD2. With 3 bases clipped from V and 0 bases from J, the junction kept 5 bases outside the gene matches. The CDR3 length is 18 residues. The germline V gene has CDR1 SNHLY and CDR2 FYNNEI. CDR3 DNA sequence: TGTGCCAGCAGTGATTCGGGACTAGCGGGAAGCTCCTACAATGAGCAGTTCTTC. Its protein product is CASSDSGLAGSSYNEQFF.

This clonotype is labeled as large. The chain employs TRBV4-3 and TRBJ1-1; D may be TRBD1 (5 bases). Trimming took 1 base from V and 7 from J, leaving 16 bases between them. The CDR3 covers 15 residues. Germline loops: CDR1 LGHNA, CDR2 YSLEER. The CDR3 reads CASSQVDGGASEAFF. DNA for the CDR3: TGCGCCAGCAGCCAAGTTGACGGAGGGGCAAGTGAAGCTTTCTTT.

This clonotype was picked up many times. The CDR3 nucleotides read TGTGCCAGCAGTTACGAGGGCGGGAGGGGGTCTAACTACAATGAGCAGTTCTTC. Its protein product is CASSYEGGRGSNYNEQFF. The genes are TRBV6-5 and TRBJ2-1; TRBD2 agrees at 9 bases. V was clipped by 2 bases and J by 3 bases; unmatched bases: 11. This CDR3 has 18 residues. In germline, CDR1 is MNHEY, CDR2 SVGAGI.

This clonotype was counted at least ten times. The rearrangement joins TRBV4-1 to TRBJ2-2; D possibly corresponds to TRBD2 (5 bases). Germline CDR1 is MGHRA and CDR2 is YSYEKL. V was shortened by 4 bases and J by 6 bases, with 21 bases between the two germline ends. The CDR3 is made up of 17 amino acids. The CDR3 DNA is TGCGCCAGCAGCCCAGATCCTGGAGGCGCCCGATCCGGGGAGCTGTTTTTT. Translated, it gives CASSPDPGGARSGELFF.

This clonotype was observed many times. J is TRBJ1-1 and V is TRBV6-5; D perhaps matches TRBD1 (5 bases). Trimming stripped 0 bases from V and 0 bases from J, with 8 bases between. Germline V lookup: CDR1 MNHEY, CDR2 SVGAGI. The CDR3 spans 15 residues. The CDR3 reads CASSYSGPVNTEAFF. In DNA form, the CDR3 reads TGTGCCAGCAGTTACTCGGGGCCCGTGAACACTGAAGCTTTCTTT.

This clonotype was found many times. The chain employs TRBV20-1 and TRBJ2-1; 10 bases agree with TRBD2. The V segment lost 6 bases and the J segment 1 base; nucleotides outside the gene matches: 12. The CDR3 totals 17 residues. Germline assignment: CDR1 DFQATT and CDR2 SNEGSKA (reference sequence). The chain's CDR3 is CSAFGLAVSQSYNEQFF. CDR3 sequence (DNA): TGCAGTGCCTTCGGACTAGCGGTCTCCCAATCCTACAATGAGCAGTTCTTC.

This clonotype was seen at least ten times. The V and J genes are TRBV4-1 and TRBJ1-1, with 11 nucleotides matching TRBD1. CDR3 length: 15 amino acids. Germline trimming cut 5 bases from V and 4 bases from J; bases unmatched to any gene: 6. Germline assignment: CDR1 MGHRA and CDR2 YSYEKL. The CDR3 DNA reads as TGCGCCAGCAGCGTAACCGGGACAGGGGGCACTGAAGCTTTCTTT. Its translation is CASSVTGTGGTEAFF.

The sample holds a few counts of this clonotype. The chain has TRBV14 and TRBJ2-2, with 11 bases that match TRBD2. Germline V CDR1 and CDR2: SGHDN, FVKESK. With V trimmed by 2 bases and J by 5 bases, 13 bases remained unmatched. This CDR3 has 19 residues. CDR3: CASSQLQLAGERWTGELFF. Written as DNA, the CDR3 is TGTGCCAGCAGCCAACTCCAACTAGCGGGAGAGCGATGGACCGGGGAGCTGTTTTTT. The variable domain in full, completed from reference TRBV14 and TRBJ2-2, reads EAGVTQFPSHSVIEKGQTVTLRCDPISGHDNLYWYRRVMGKEIKFLLHFVKESKQDESGMPNNRFLAERTGGTYSTLKVQPAELEDSGVYFCASSQLQLAGERWTGELFFGEGSRLTVL.

This clonotype was detected a few times. The gene calls are TRBV4-1 and TRBJ2-2; 9 nucleotides align to TRBD2. This CDR3 region has 16 residues. Germline V gives CDR1 MGHRA, CDR2 YSYEKL. V dropped 0 bases and J dropped 4; count of bases not matched to a gene: 3. The DNA of the CDR3 is TGCGCCAGCAGCCAAGAAGAACTAGCGGGCACCGGGGAGCTGTTTTTT. Its protein is CASSQEELAGTGELFF.